This TCR beta chain was retrieved from a study of T cells in Graves' hyperthyroidism and ophthalmopathy (dated by TCRdb to the late 2010s). With respect to the entire study: Peripheral blood samples were taken at the time of initial diagnosis, prior to any treatment. To identify TCR V-J signatures that set the groups apart, the researchers used a discovery cohort of 100 patients, made up of under 45 with Graves' ophthalmopathy and approximately 57 with stable Graves' hyperthyroidism. An independent validation cohort of fewer than 20 hyperthyroidism patients and roughly 16 patients who later progressed to ophthalmopathy tested prospective prediction of ophthalmopathy. The approximately 95 discovery patients were divided at random into training and test sets in a 7:3 ratio. In about 6 Graves' hyperthyroidism patients, the study also compared T-cell repertoires from thyroid tissue with T-cell repertoires from blood. Once sampling was done, hyperthyroidism patients were given methimazole at a starting dose of 30 mg daily, whereas ophthalmopathy patients were given high-dose intravenous methylprednisolone. The paper describes TCR Vbeta CDR3 sequencing of more than 120 peripheral blood samples, made up of 43 ophthalmopathy patients, 70 to 75 hyperthyroidism patients and 17 progressor patients. Overall results and qualifications from the work: Sample size was not statistically predetermined, and blinding of investigators to group allocation was not performed. Most expanded thyroid clonotypes (frequency above 0.001) were also detected in blood, a finding suggesting that blood repertoires may reflect thyroid immune responses. In validation, the model predicted progression to ophthalmopathy with over 60% sensitivity and roughly 75% specificity, a median of 6.5 months before onset. In cross-validation, a model built on a 13 V-J signature told ophthalmopathy apart from stable hyperthyroidism with about 90% sensitivity and approximately 81% specificity, and in testing the same model reached 80%/75%.

Stable Graves' hyperthyroidism was defined as the absence of progression to ophthalmopathy over 18 months of follow-up. The hyperthyroidism patients were between 18 and 65 years old and newly diagnosed, with a disease duration of less than 2 months. Patients with uncontrolled infections, other autoimmune diseases, pregnancy or lactation were excluded. Diagnoses were based on clinical symptoms, serum thyroxine and TRAb, thyroid ultrasound and orbital computed tomography. PBMCs were separated from 10 ml of fresh peripheral blood using Ficoll-Paque density gradient centrifugation. Total RNA was extracted with Trizol reagent, and quality was checked on an Agilent 2100 Bioanalyzer. Including the terminal cysteine and phenylalanine, the CDR3 comprises 17 residues. Here the CDR3 DNA is all that survives: 51 bases in frame from base 1. Trimming leaves V shorter by 1 base and J shorter by 2 bases, with the junction holding 10 bases beyond the gene matches. For CDR1 and CDR2, the germline V gene lists MGHRA and YSYEKL.

TCR beta CDR3 regions were amplified from RNA transcripts. The first round of RT-PCR for the TCR CDR3 was performed with the HTBI primer set and the Qiagen OneStep RT-PCR kit. Libraries were constructed in a second round of multiplex PCR, after which size selection and purification were carried out. The libraries were sequenced on an Illumina HiSeq2000 using paired-end 100 bp reads. In the original analysis: SOAPnuke was used to process the raw data, with reads discarded if the reads contained adapters or uncalled bases, had a mean Phred below 15, or lacked an exact constant-primer or identifier match. COPE v1.2.5 was used to merge the high-quality paired reads, and each unique nucleotide sequence was defined as a clonotype. MiTCR v1.1 was used to align clonotypes to the IMGT TRBV, TRBD and TRBJ reference segments. Analysis was restricted to V-J combinations with a frequency above 0.0001, which covered roughly 99% of repertoires. A TCS score was defined as the ratio of F50 (clonal expansion) to E x V (chaos), with BLOSUM62-based TCRdist applied between CDR3 peptides within each V-J. Welch's t-statistics and random forest reduced roughly 540 V-J features to 13, which were used in a naive Bayes classifier (R e1071). TCRdb took the public reads, trimmed them with fastp at Q25, ran MiXCR for clone calling and kept in-frame beta chains. Under each unique CDR3 protein, matching rows form one entry showing the most common genes and DNA. V and J calls and clone size were set by TCRdb, not the authors. Recorded for this sample are more than 300,000 distinct CDR3 sequences; around 13% of them occurred a single time. The ten largest clones add up to approximately 11% of the sample.

Worth noting for this clonotype: No antigen is known for it. Base quality data are lacking; no much larger clone is found one base away.

The sequence was collected from a woman in her fifties or sixties with Graves' hyperthyroidism. The sample taken for sequencing was blood. The sequence joins TRBV4-1 to TRBJ2-7; 8 nucleotides in the junction match TRBD1. This receptor has the CDR3 CASSQGPLTGAPYEQYF. The sequence in DNA is TGCGCCAGCAGCCAAGGCCCGTTGACAGGGGCTCCCTACGAGCAGTACTTC.